This T cell receptor beta chain derives from a study of T cell changes during pregnancy in multiple sclerosis. With 0 bases removed from V and 3 bases from J, the gap between germline ends came to 5 bases. Germline V lookup: CDR1 SGHNT, CDR2 YYREEE (reference sequence). The CDR3 covers 13 residues. Assay: immunoSEQ multiplex PCR; the TCRdb copy retains only in-frame clones and omits some. This sample carries approximately 92,000 clones, 92% of them seen once, and the ten largest clones take 1.5% to 1.7%. The chain joins TRBV5-4 to TRBJ2-3; a possible D gene is TRBD1 (5 bases). The source is a female donor with multiple sclerosis, enrolled in a pregnancy study. The starting material was peripheral blood, obtained in the first trimester of pregnancy. The chain's CDR3 is CASSLEGTDTQYF. Here the CDR3 DNA reads TGTGCCAGCAGCTTGGAGGGGACAGATACGCAGTATTTT.